A single sample gave rise to the 13 T cell receptor beta chains below, sequenced in a study of T cell repertoires in cytomegalovirus infection. MiXCR, run by TCRdb on the reads, gives a single entry per CDR3 protein. The sample contains fewer than 300,000 distinct CDR3 sequences, 20% to 30% of which appear only once. The sample consisted of PBMCs. The origin of the receptors is a human donor in good health (CMV status not recorded). Some clones in this sample may be carry-over from other donors' samples.

The table lists this clonotype with many counts. The chain uses TRBV7-9 and TRBJ1-1, with TRBD1 as a possible D gene (5 bases). V was clipped by 5 bases and J by 3 bases, with 10 bases between them. The CDR3 runs to 13 residues. Germline-derived CDR1 and CDR2 are SEHNR and FQNEAQ (reference sequence). CDR3: CASSAGIDTEAFF. CDR3 in DNA: TGTGCCAGCAGCGCAGGGATCGACACTGAAGCTTTCTTT.

This sequence joins TRBV18 and TRBJ2-1, with 8 positions matching TRBD1. The CDR3 length is 18 residues. The V gene's germline CDR1 is KGHSH and CDR2 LQKENI. V trimming: 4 bases; J trimming: 2 bases; junction bases outside the gene matches: 13. The CDR3 loop is CASSLGTGPRSAYNEQFF. The CDR3 coding sequence is TGTGCCAGCTCACTCGGGACAGGTCCCCGTTCAGCCTACAATGAGCAGTTCTTC.

This clonotype was detected only a few times. This sequence joins TRBV7-2 and TRBJ2-3; D might be TRBD2 (5 bases). V was clipped by 8 bases and J by 0 bases, with 12 bases between them. Germline V gene data show CDR1 as SGHTA and CDR2 as FQGNSA. This CDR3 comprises 14 residues. The CDR3 region is CASGGRSSTDTQYF. CDR3 coding DNA: TGTGCCAGCGGAGGAAGGTCCAGCACAGATACGCAGTATTTT.

The V and J genes are TRBV6-1 and TRBJ2-7; 8 positions match TRBD1. CDR1 is MNHNS and CDR2 is SASEGT in the germline V gene. This CDR3 has 15 amino acids. V gave up 3 bases and J gave up 3 bases; unmatched junction bases: 7. The CDR3 reads CASSDERTGSYEQYF. CDR3 in DNA: TGTGCCAGCAGTGACGAGAGGACAGGGAGCTACGAGCAGTACTTC.

This chain uses TRBV18 with TRBJ1-1; possibly TRBD1 for D (5 bases). Germline V gene data show CDR1 as KGHSH and CDR2 as LQKENI. The ends were cut back, 3 bases at V and 1 base at J, with 12 bases in the middle. This CDR3 spans 15 amino acids. CDR3 sequence (DNA): TGTGCCAGCTCACCGATACAGGCGCCGAACACTGAAGCTTTCTTT. Protein sequence: CASSPIQAPNTEAFF.

This chain connects TRBV18 to TRBJ2-7; the D gene is possibly TRBD1 (5 bases). V dropped 3 bases and J dropped 2 bases, with 8 bases sitting between them. CDR1 is KGHSH and CDR2 is LQKENI in the germline V gene. The CDR3 length is 13 residues. The CDR3 spells CASSPVGPYEQYF. In nucleotides, the CDR3 is TGTGCCAGCTCACCGGTGGGGCCCTACGAGCAGTACTTC.

This clonotype was detected a few times. CDR3 sequence: CASSPRQGSSPLHF. The CDR3 coding sequence is TGTGCCAGCAGTCCCAGACAGGGTTCTTCACCCCTCCACTTT. V and J are TRBV2 and TRBJ1-6, with 7 bases lining up with TRBD1. Trimming at V came to 5 bases and at J to 9 bases, leaving 7 bases not matched to a gene. The CDR3 spans 14 residues. Germline V gene lookup returns CDR1 SNHLY and CDR2 FYNNEI.

The rearrangement uses TRBV19 and TRBJ2-5; D is possibly TRBD2 (5 bases). Trimming pared 1 base from V and 1 base from J, leaving 10 bases between. The CDR3 has 15 amino acids. Germline V gives CDR1 LNHDA, CDR2 SQIVND (reference sequence). Written as DNA, the CDR3 is TGTGCCAGTAGTATAGGGAGCGGATTCCAAGAGACCCAGTACTTC. It translates to CASSIGSGFQETQYF.

There are many counts of this clonotype. The chain employs TRBV28 and TRBJ1-1, with D perhaps TRBD1 (5 bases). The CDR3 length is 14 residues. Germline assignment: CDR1 MDHEN and CDR2 SYDVKM. Trimming took 5 bases from V and 8 from J, leaving 18 bases between them. The CDR3 here is CASSVQGTNREAFF. In DNA form, the CDR3 reads TGTGCCAGCAGTGTTCAGGGTACAAACCGAGAAGCTTTCTTT. The whole variable domain, filled in from reference TRBV28 and TRBJ1-1, reads DVKVTQSSRYLVKRTGEKVFLECVQDMDHENMFWYRQDPGLGLRLIYFSYDVKMKEKGDIPEGYSVSREKKERFSLILESASTNQTSMYLCASSVQGTNREAFFGQGTRLTVV.

This chain joins TRBV24-1 and TRBJ2-1; 13 bases are shared with TRBD2. CDR1 is KGHDR, CDR2 SFDVKD, per germline. The CDR3 consists of 18 residues. V lost 0 bases to trimming and J lost 9 bases; unmatched junction nucleotides: 10. For the CDR3, the DNA is TGTGCCACCAGTGATTTGCAGGGGGGACTAGCGGGGTCAGGTGAGCAGTTCTTC. It specifies CATSDLQGGLAGSGEQFF.

This clonotype has only a few counts. This chain joins TRBV19 and TRBJ2-5; 9 positions match TRBD1. Trimming at V came to 7 bases and at J to 2 bases, leaving 2 bases not matched to a gene. This CDR3 is 13 amino acids long. The germline CDR1 and CDR2 sequences are LNHDA and SQIVND (reference sequence). CDR3 protein: CASNDRGQETQYF. CDR3 nucleotides: TGTGCCAGTAACGACAGGGGGCAAGAGACCCAGTACTTC.

Concerning this clonotype: This CDR3 is missing its conserved last phenylalanine or tryptophan, likely due to a read error. The rearrangement joins TRBV7-2 to TRBJ2-3, with 8 bases identical to TRBD2. CDR1 and CDR2 (germline): SGHTA, FQGNSA. Trimming at V came to 3 bases and at J to 2 bases, leaving 13 bases not matched to a gene. The CDR3 runs to 18 residues. The CDR3 coding sequence is TGTGCCAGCAGCTTCCGAGTTTTAGGACTAGCCGACACAGATACGCAGTATTTG. This sequence encodes CASSFRVLGLADTDTQYL.

This clonotype has a handful of counts. The chain is built from TRBV20-1 and TRBJ2-3; 10 nucleotides align to TRBD2. V lost 1 base, J lost 3 bases, and 7 bases stayed unmatched. Looked up from germline, CDR1 is DFQATT and CDR2 is SNEGSKA (reference sequence). The CDR3 is 16 amino acids. The CDR3 DNA reads TGCAGTGCTAGAGTGAGCGGGAGGGTTCGTACAGATACGCAGTATTTT. It codes for CSARVSGRVRTDTQYF.